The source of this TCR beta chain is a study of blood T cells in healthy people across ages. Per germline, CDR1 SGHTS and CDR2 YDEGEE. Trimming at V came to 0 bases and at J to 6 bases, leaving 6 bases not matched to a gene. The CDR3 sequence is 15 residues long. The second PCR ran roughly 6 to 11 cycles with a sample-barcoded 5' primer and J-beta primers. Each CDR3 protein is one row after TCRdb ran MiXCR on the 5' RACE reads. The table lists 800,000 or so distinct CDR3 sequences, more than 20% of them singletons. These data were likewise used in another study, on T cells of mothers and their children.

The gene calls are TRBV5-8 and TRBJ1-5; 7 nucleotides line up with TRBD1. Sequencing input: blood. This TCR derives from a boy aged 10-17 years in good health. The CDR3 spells CASSLESAGGQPQHF. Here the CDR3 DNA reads TGTGCCAGCAGCTTGGAATCAGCAGGGGGTCAGCCCCAGCATTTT. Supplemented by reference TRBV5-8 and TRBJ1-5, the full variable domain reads EAGVTQSPTHLIKTRGQQATLRCSPISGHTSVYWYQQALGLGLQFLLWYDEGEERNRGNFPPRFSGRQFPNYSSELNVNALELEDSALYLCASSLESAGGQPQHFGDGTRLSIL.